This entry describes one TCR beta chain. TCRdb keeps only in-frame clones here, not all; method: immunoSEQ multiplex PCR. The sample consists of 30,000 to 35,000 clones, roughly 91% of them appearing once. The data are from a study of T cell changes during pregnancy in multiple sclerosis. Germline CDR1 and CDR2: SGHVS and FNYEAQ. The V and J ends lost 3 bases and 4 bases, in that order; junction bases with no gene match: 6. This CDR3 has 15 amino acids. The chain combines TRBV7-6 with TRBJ2-3; 8 nucleotides line up with TRBD1. The material sequenced was CD8+ T cells from peripheral blood mononuclear cells, taken before pregnancy. The source is a female donor with multiple sclerosis, enrolled in a pregnancy study. CDR3 DNA sequence: TGTGCCAGCAGCTTGGCAGGGGGCATAGCAGATACGCAGTATTTT. It specifies CASSLAGGIADTQYF. The variable domain in full, completed from reference TRBV7-6 and TRBJ2-3, reads GAGVSQSPRYKVTKRGQDVALRCDPISGHVSLYWYRQALGQGPEFLTYFNYEAQQDKSGLPNDRFSAERPEGSISTLTIQRTEQRDSAMYRCASSLAGGIADTQYFGPGTRLTVL.